These 26 T cell receptor beta chains share one sample of origin, sequenced in a study of early stage breast cancer tumors. Clones were sequenced by immunoSEQ multiplex PCR, and TCRdb holds only the in-frame ones, with some missing. The sample holds 60,000 to 75,000 clones, 65% to 85% seen once. Input material: blood. The receptor source for this set is a person aged 35 to 50 with breast cancer.

This clone was observed a few times. The same CDR3 also results from other DNA sequences found in this sample. The J gene is TRBJ1-1, the V gene TRBV10-3, with unresolved D. Germline loops: CDR1 ENHRY, CDR2 SYGVKD. The length of the CDR3 is 13 residues. Trimming pared 4 bases from V and 1 base from J, leaving 7 bases between. CDR3 sequence reads: CAISVTENTEAFF. CDR3 bases: TGTGCCATCAGTGTGACGGAGAACACTGAAGCTTTCTTT.

This chain joins TRBV19 and TRBJ2-7; 8 bases are a match to TRBD1. The CDR3 is 14 amino acids. The junction had 9 bases not matched to a gene; V was cut back by 6 bases and J by 5 bases. The V gene's germline CDR1 is LNHDA and CDR2 SQIVND (reference sequence). Written as DNA, the CDR3 is TGTGCCAGTAGGACAGGGGCTTATTCCCACGAGCAGTACTTC. This translates into CASRTGAYSHEQYF. The whole variable domain, filled in from reference TRBV19 and TRBJ2-7, reads DGGITQSPKYLFRKEGQNVTLSCEQNLNHDAMYWYRQDPGQGLRLIYYSQIVNDFQKGDIAEGYSVSREKKESFPLTVTSAQKNPTAFYLCASRTGAYSHEQYFGPGTRLTVT.

This chain links TRBV28 with TRBJ2-3; 12 positions agree with TRBD2. The length of the CDR3 is 22 residues. The germline gives CDR1 MDHEN, CDR2 SYDVKM. J lost 3 bases, V lost 6 bases, and 25 bases had no gene match. The CDR3 protein is CASSRRALGASGRVKGTDTQYF. CDR3 DNA: TGTGCCAGCAGCCGCCGAGCCCTAGGGGCTAGCGGGAGGGTCAAGGGGACAGATACGCAGTATTTT.

The chain employs TRBV6-1 and TRBJ1-5; no clear D gene. The CDR3 sequence is 15 residues long. V lost 3 bases and J 1 base, leaving 10 bases between the germline ends. CDR1 MNHNS and CDR2 SASEGT come from the germline V gene. The CDR3, as DNA: TGTGCCAGCAGTGATGAGGGATTGAGCAATCAGCCCCAGCATTTT. Translating it yields CASSDEGLSNQPQHF.

The J gene is TRBJ1-1, the V gene TRBV30; possibly TRBD1 for D (5 bases). Germline assignment: CDR1 GTSNPN and CDR2 SVGIG (reference sequence). Trimming took 7 bases from V and 7 from J, leaving 16 bases between them. The CDR3 consists of 12 residues. CDR3 in amino acids: CASSNEGNEAFF. The CDR3 DNA reads TGTGCCTCATCGAACGAGGGGAATGAAGCTTTCTTT. The full variable domain, with the rest looked up from reference TRBV30 and TRBJ1-1, is SQTIHQWPATLVQPVGSPLSLECTVEGTSNPNLYWYRQAAGRGLQLLFYSVGIGQISSEVPQNLSASRPQDRQFILSSKKLLLSDSGFYLCASSNEGNEAFFGQGTRLTVV.

V gene TRBV11-2 combines with J gene TRBJ2-2; D unclear. With 1 base removed from V and 1 base from J, the gap between germline ends came to 7 bases. CDR1 SGHAT and CDR2 FQNNGV come from the germline V gene. The CDR3 loop spans 15 amino acids. This CDR3 reads CASSLGHLNTGELFF. Written as DNA, the CDR3 is TGTGCCAGCAGCTTAGGACACTTGAACACCGGGGAGCTGTTTTTT.

V and J are TRBV7-9 and TRBJ2-1, with D unclear. Germline-derived CDR1 and CDR2 are SEHNR and FQNEAQ (reference sequence). This CDR3 contains 14 residues. V was trimmed by 3 bases and J by 6 bases, leaving 12 bases between them. In nucleotides, the CDR3 is TGTGCCAGCAGCTTTTCTGTACGCCGCAATGAGCAGTTCTTC. This sequence encodes CASSFSVRRNEQFF.

The genes are TRBV2 and TRBJ1-4, with 9 bases fitting TRBD1. This CDR3 has 15 amino acids. The V and J ends lost 7 bases and 5 bases, in that order; junction bases with no gene match: 8. CDR1 and CDR2 from the germline V gene are SNHLY and FYNNEI. CDR3 sequence: CASTGQGLKNEKLFF. The CDR3 nucleotides read TGTGCCAGCACGGGACAGGGACTTAAGAATGAAAAACTGTTTTTT.

The chain employs TRBV5-1 and TRBJ2-1; D may be TRBD1 or TRBD2 (5 bases each). Between the trimmed V and J ends, which lost 2 bases and 4 bases, there was a span of 10 bases. Germline lookup yields CDR1 SGHRS and CDR2 YFSETQ. The CDR3 extends over 14 amino acids. The CDR3 coding sequence is TGCGCCAGCAGCTTATCCGGGACGTACAATGAGCAGTTCTTC. Protein: CASSLSGTYNEQFF.

In its sample, this clone was seen a few times. V usage is TRBV18 and J usage is TRBJ2-1; no clear D. Per germline, CDR1 KGHSH and CDR2 LQKENI. Deletions cut 4 bases from V and 9 bases from J, with 10 bases between. This CDR3 has 12 residues. CDR3 nucleotides: TGTGCCAGCTCACAAATTGGCGGTGAGCAGTTCTTC. It translates to CASSQIGGEQFF.

This clone was detected only once. The chain recombines TRBV4-1 with TRBJ2-5, with a possible D match to TRBD2 (6 bases). CDR3 length: 14 amino acids. The germline V gene encodes CDR1 MGHRA and CDR2 YSYEKL. V was shortened by 0 bases and J by 7 bases, with 12 bases between the two germline ends. The chain's CDR3 is CASSQEEAGPTQYF. CDR3 coding DNA: TGCGCCAGCAGCCAAGAGGAGGCGGGGCCGACCCAGTACTTC.

This clone has a single count. The gene calls are TRBV7-2 and TRBJ2-7, with 7 bases fitting TRBD1. The CDR3 has 12 amino acids. Trimming cost V 5 bases and J 6 bases; bases outside gene matches: 4. The V gene's germline CDR1 is SGHTA and CDR2 FQGNSA. CDR3 nucleotides: TGTGCCAGCAGCACGTACAGGGGCGAGCAGTACTTC. Translated: CASSTYRGEQYF.

The chain employs TRBV28 and TRBJ2-3; 7 bases are a match to TRBD1. J was trimmed by 4 bases and V by 9 bases; bases with no gene match: 10. Germline V gene data show CDR1 as MDHEN and CDR2 as SYDVKM. This CDR3 has 14 residues. CDR3: CASGGQAMPDTQYF. In DNA, the CDR3 is TGTGCCAGTGGTGGACAGGCCATGCCAGATACGCAGTATTTT.

V gene TRBV11-2 combines with J gene TRBJ2-3, with 11 bases lining up with TRBD2. The CDR3 covers 15 residues. Per the germline V gene, CDR1 is SGHAT and CDR2 is FQNNGV. J was trimmed by 2 bases and V by 6 bases; bases with no gene match: 4. The CDR3 loop is CASRPTSGATDTQYF. The CDR3 DNA follows: TGTGCCAGCAGACCGACTAGCGGGGCCACAGATACGCAGTATTTT.

This rearrangement joins TRBV2 to TRBJ2-3, with 9 positions matching TRBD2. V was pared by 1 base and J by 6 bases, with 8 bases of the junction left unmatched. Per the germline V gene, CDR1 is SNHLY and CDR2 is FYNNEI. This CDR3 contains 16 residues. This chain's CDR3 is CASSEGASGIWDTQYF. In nucleotides, the CDR3 is TGTGCCAGCAGTGAAGGGGCTAGCGGGATTTGGGATACGCAGTATTTT.

This clone appeared a few times. The J gene is TRBJ1-3, the V gene TRBV11-2; 7 bases are shared with TRBD1. CDR1 SGHAT and CDR2 FQNNGV come from the germline V gene. J lost 2 bases, V lost 4 bases, and 5 bases had no gene match. The CDR3 is made up of 15 amino acids. The CDR3 reads CASSYDRDAGNTIYF. The CDR3 nucleotides are TGTGCCAGCAGCTACGACAGGGACGCTGGAAACACCATATATTTT. Full variable domain (remainder filled in from reference TRBV11-2 and TRBJ1-3): EAGVAQSPRYKIIEKRQSVAFWCNPISGHATLYWYQQILGQGPKLLIQFQNNGVVDDSQLPKDRFSAERLKGVDSTLKIQPAKLEDSAVYLCASSYDRDAGNTIYFGEGSWLTVV.

CDR3 sequence (DNA): TGCGCCAGCAGCGCCCGGGGGGCTGCACAAGAGACCCAGTACTTC. This encodes CASSARGAAQETQYF. V gene TRBV5-1 combines with J gene TRBJ2-5; perhaps TRBD2 as D (7 bases). Trimming removed 4 bases at V and 2 bases at J, with 15 bases between. The CDR3 contains 15 residues. Looked up from germline, CDR1 is SGHRS and CDR2 is YFSETQ.

V is TRBV28 and J is TRBJ2-5; D is possibly TRBD1 (6 bases). Germline-derived CDR1 and CDR2 are MDHEN and SYDVKM. Trimming pared 8 bases from V and 4 bases from J, leaving 11 bases between. The CDR3 loop spans 12 amino acids. CDR3 residues: CASERQAETQYF. CDR3 nucleotide sequence: TGTGCCAGCGAAAGACAGGCAGAGACCCAGTACTTC.

The genes are TRBV4-1 and TRBJ2-2; D unclear. The V gene lost 5 bases and the J gene lost 7 bases, with 20 bases spanning the gap. The CDR3 is 16 residues long. Germline V gene sequence: CDR1 MGHRA, CDR2 YSYEKL. This CDR3 reads CASSDNDPALLGELFF. CDR3 DNA: TGCGCCAGCAGCGATAACGACCCGGCGCTCCTCGGGGAGCTGTTTTTT.

The V call is TRBV29-1, the J call TRBJ2-7; possible D gene TRBD1, 6 bases. Germline V gene data show CDR1 as SQVTM and CDR2 as ANQGSEA. The CDR3 is 14 residues long. Trimming left V 7 bases short and J 2 bases short, with 18 bases between. The chain's CDR3 is CSALLPGQAYEQYF. The CDR3, as DNA: TGCAGCGCCCTCCTCCCGGGACAAGCCTACGAGCAGTACTTC.

The chain carries TRBV28 and TRBJ2-3; 7 bases align to TRBD2. Germline V CDR1 and CDR2: MDHEN, SYDVKM. V trimming: 3 bases; J trimming: 2 bases; junction bases outside the gene matches: 11. The CDR3 is made up of 17 amino acids. CDR3 sequence (DNA): TGTGCCAGCAGTTTTCTGGGGGGGTTTGGGGACACAGATACGCAGTATTTT. Translating it yields CASSFLGGFGDTDTQYF. Full variable domain (rest looked up from reference TRBV28 and TRBJ2-3): DVKVTQSSRYLVKRTGEKVFLECVQDMDHENMFWYRQDPGLGLRLIYFSYDVKMKEKGDIPEGYSVSREKKERFSLILESASTNQTSMYLCASSFLGGFGDTDTQYFGPGTRLTVL.

The chain recombines TRBV28 with TRBJ1-3; no definite D call. The CDR3 is 12 amino acids. V lost 3 bases and J 7 bases, leaving 7 bases between the germline ends. Per germline, CDR1 MDHEN and CDR2 SYDVKM. CDR3 loop: CASSLRSNTIYF. CDR3 coding DNA: TGTGCCAGCAGTTTGAGGTCTAACACCATATATTTT.

This clone was counted a few times. J is TRBJ2-7 and V is TRBV28; tentative D call: TRBD1 (5 bases). The CDR3 is 14 amino acids. Germline V lookup: CDR1 MDHEN, CDR2 SYDVKM. V gave up 3 bases and J gave up 1 base, with 10 bases separating them. CDR3 region: CASSLPTVSYEQYF. In nucleotides, the CDR3 is TGTGCCAGCAGTTTGCCGACAGTGTCCTACGAGCAGTACTTC.

This chain connects TRBV7-9 to TRBJ2-1, with D possibly matching TRBD2 (6 bases). V was cut by 2 bases and J by 2 bases, with 10 bases left in between. The CDR3 length is 15 residues. Germline V CDR1 and CDR2: SEHNR, FQNEAQ (reference sequence). Here the CDR3 reads CASSLIGGPYNEQFF. CDR3 DNA: TGTGCCAGCAGCTTAATAGGAGGGCCCTACAATGAGCAGTTCTTC.

Remarks on this clone: The junction differs from germline at one of its ends, possibly a read error. The CDR3 protein is CAISGEGGGIYEQYF. DNA of the CDR3: TGTGCCATAAGTGGAGAGGGAGGGGGTATCTACGAGCAGTACTTC. The chain couples TRBV10-3 to TRBJ2-7; D is possibly TRBD2 (7 bases). CDR1 and CDR2 (germline): ENHRY, SYGVKD. The CDR3 runs 15 residues.

The chain carries TRBV30 and TRBJ2-6; D is possibly TRBD1 or TRBD2 (6 bases each). The V end was cut by 3 bases, the J end by 0 bases, with 12 bases between. The CDR3 runs 16 residues. Per the germline V gene, CDR1 is GTSNPN and CDR2 is SVGIG (reference sequence). CDR3 sequence (DNA): TGTGCCTGGAGGGATTGGGGGGCCTCTGGGGCCAACGTCCTGACTTTC. Amino acids: CAWRDWGASGANVLTF.